A selection of T cell receptor beta chains follows, all from one sample in a study of blood T cells in healthy people across ages. TCRdb re-called the 5' RACE reads through MiXCR, storing one row per CDR3 protein. This sample has 700,000 or so distinct CDR3 sequences; about a fifth occur once, and the top ten carry roughly 22%. Sample: blood. The receptors were sampled from a man between 65 and 85 years old in good health. CDR3s include the opening cysteine and the closing phenylalanine or tryptophan. D genes are given only for firm matches. Clone size is not always given. Where it is, it says once, few, many or a class for expanded clones.

few | - | TRBJ1-1 | TRBV4-3 | TGCGCCAGCAGCCAAGCCCCCCGGGCCCGTACGAACACTGAAGCTTTCTTT | CASSQAPRARTNTEAFF
- | - | TRBJ2-1 | TRBV7-9 | TGTGCCAGCAGCTTAGCGGGCGAGACTGAGCAGTTCTTC | CASSLAGETEQFF
once | - | TRBJ2-3 | TRBV24-1 | TGTGCCACCAGTGGGCATACAGGGAGAGGGCCCACAGATACGCAGTATTTT | CATSGHTGRGPTDTQYF
- | - | TRBJ1-6 | TRBV19 | TGTGCCAGTAATCAACAGGGTGGTTCACCCCTCCACTTT | CASNQQGGSPLHF
- | - | TRBJ1-2 | TRBV12-3/TRBV12-4 | TGTGCCAGCAGTTATCCCCCAGCCGAAACGACCTTGACTAACTATGGCTACACCTTC | CASSYPPAETTLTNYGYTF
- | - | TRBJ2-3 | TRBV5-4 | TGTGCCAGCAGCTTGGATGGCGGCGCTAGCACAGATACGCAGTATTTT | CASSLDGGASTDTQYF
- | TRBD1 | TRBJ1-2 | TRBV2 | TGTGCCAGCAGTGGAGGGTTGGACAGGGGACAGGGTGGCTACACCTTC | CASSGGLDRGQGGYTF
- | TRBD2 | TRBJ2-5 | TRBV27 | TGTGCCAGCAGTTTATCGGCTAGCGGGGGAAGAAGGGACCAGTACTTC | CASSLSASGGRRDQYF
- | - | TRBJ2-7 | TRBV27 | TGTGCCAGCTGCAAAATAGGGTACGAGCAGTACTTC | CASCKIGYEQYF
- | TRBD2 | TRBJ2-5 | TRBV11-3 | TGTGCCAGCAGCTTGAGGGCCGGGAGGGCCCAGTACTTC | CASSLRAGRAQYF
- | TRBD2 | TRBJ2-3 | TRBV20-1 | TGCAGTGCTCTGACTAGCGGGGGGCCAGCAGATACGCAGTATTTT | CSALTSGGPADTQYF
- | TRBD2 | TRBJ2-1 | TRBV9 | TGTGCCAGCAGCGTATCTAGCGGGATACCCAATGAGCAGTCCTTC | CASSVSSGIPNEQSF
- | - | TRBJ2-1 | TRBV5-1 | TGCGCCAGCAGCTTGTACGAATACAATGAGCAGTTCTTC | CASSLYEYNEQFF
few | - | TRBJ1-4 | TRBV3-1 | TGTGCCAGCAGCCAAGTGGCAGGTACAACTAATGAAAAACTGTTTTTT | CASSQVAGTTNEKLFF
many | TRBD2 | TRBJ2-5 | TRBV7-2 | TGTGCAAGCACTAGCGGTATGACCCAGTACTTC | CASTSGMTQYF
few | - | TRBJ2-3 | TRBV12-3/TRBV12-4 | TGTGCCAGCAACCTCGAGGGTCGGGTTACAGATACGCAGTATTTT | CASNLEGRVTDTQYF
- | TRBD1 | TRBJ1-3 | TRBV20-1 | TGCAGTGCTAGAGGACAGGGTGGAAACACCATATATTTT | CSARGQGGNTIYF
few | - | TRBJ1-2 | TRBV7-9 | TGTGCCAGCAGCTTAGCGGGTCCAGTGGGAGGGGATGGCTACACCTTC | CASSLAGPVGGDGYTF
- | TRBD2 | TRBJ2-1 | TRBV5-6 | TGTGCCAGCAGCTTGGGACTAGCGGTCTTCAATGAGCAGTTCTTC | CASSLGLAVFNEQFF
many | - | TRBJ1-4 | TRBV5-1 | TGCGCCAGCAGCCCTAATCCAACAGGGCGAACTGAAAAACTGTTTTTT | CASSPNPTGRTEKLFF